Shown below are 14 T cell receptor beta chains from a single sample sequenced in a study of T cell repertoires in ileal Crohn's disease. Described time point: neoterminal ileum biopsy at postoperative endoscopy, about 6 months after surgery. Generated by immunoSEQ multiplex PCR, the TCRdb table keeps only in-frame clones and is missing some. The data contain about 62,000 clones, about 89% of them seen just once; the ten biggest clones take up roughly 2%. Sequencing was done on a sample of ileal tissue. Receptors were obtained from an adult with Crohn's disease.

The chain links TRBV19 to TRBJ1-2; TRBD1 aligns across 7 bases. CDR1 is LNHDA, CDR2 SQIVND, per germline (reference sequence). V was pared by 4 bases and J by 4 bases, with 0 bases of the junction left unmatched. This CDR3 comprises 12 residues. The CDR3 DNA follows: TGTGCCAGTAGTAACAGGGGCTATGGCTACACCTTC. Translated: CASSNRGYGYTF.

The chain recombines TRBV30 with TRBJ2-5; D might be TRBD2 (6 bases). The germline CDR1 and CDR2 sequences are GTSNPN and SVGIG (reference sequence). V gave up 0 bases and J gave up 5 bases, with 19 bases separating them. The length of the CDR3 is 16 residues. In DNA form, the CDR3 reads TGTGCCTGGAGTGTACCAGAGGGGAGGCTGGGGGAGACCCAGTACTTC. Amino acid sequence: CAWSVPEGRLGETQYF.

The rearrangement links TRBV11-3 to TRBJ2-1, with D maybe TRBD2 (5 bases). The V gene's germline CDR1 is SGHNT and CDR2 YENEEA. This CDR3 is built from 15 residues. The V end was cut by 2 bases, the J end by 5 bases, with 13 bases between. The CDR3 is CASSLPGRRNNEQFF. As DNA, the CDR3 is TGTGCCAGCAGCTTACCGGGAAGGAGAAACAATGAGCAGTTCTTC.

The chain recombines TRBV4-1 with TRBJ1-6; D is unresolved. The CDR3 sequence is 14 residues long. The V and J ends lost 5 bases and 0 bases respectively, with 5 bases between them. In germline, CDR1 is MGHRA, CDR2 YSYEKL. CDR3 sequence reads: CASSSGSYNSPLHF. CDR3 DNA: TGCGCCAGCAGCTCCGGCTCCTATAATTCACCCCTCCACTTT.

The chain recombines TRBV19 with TRBJ1-1; D may be TRBD1 (6 bases). Looked up from germline, CDR1 is LNHDA and CDR2 is SQIVND (reference sequence). V lost 10 bases and J 12 bases, leaving 18 bases between the germline ends. CDR3 length: 11 amino acids. CDR3 loop: CATIWGPETFF. The DNA of the CDR3 is TGTGCCACCATATGGGGGCCGGAGACTTTCTTT.

V is TRBV6-5 and J is TRBJ2-5, with TRBD2 identical over 8 bases. The CDR3 is made up of 15 amino acids. The trim removed 2 bases at V and 2 bases at J, leaving 4 bases unmatched. Germline-derived CDR1 and CDR2 are MNHEY and SVGAGI. CDR3 amino acids: CASSYRGGAQETQYF. CDR3 bases: TGTGCCAGCAGTTACCGGGGGGGGGCACAAGAGACCCAGTACTTC.

This rearrangement joins TRBV19 to TRBJ1-1; D is unresolved. CDR3 length equals 12 residues. The germline V gene has CDR1 LNHDA and CDR2 SQIVND (reference sequence). Trimming removed 9 bases from V and 1 base from J, with 9 bases in between. CDR3 amino acids: CASRYGNTEAFF. The DNA of the CDR3 is TGTGCCAGCCGATACGGGAACACTGAAGCTTTCTTT.

V is TRBV29-1 and J is TRBJ2-1; 8 bases are shared with TRBD2. CDR3 length: 14 amino acids. Germline assignment: CDR1 SQVTM and CDR2 ANQGSEA. Unmatched junction bases numbered 13, after V lost 6 bases and J lost 9 bases. CDR3 amino acids: CSVVRAGADTEQFF. CDR3 coding DNA: TGCAGCGTCGTCCGAGCGGGAGCGGACACTGAGCAGTTCTTC.

The gene calls are TRBV7-9 and TRBJ1-1; D remains ambiguous. V was clipped by 3 bases and J by 7 bases, with 9 bases between them. The V gene's germline CDR1 is SEHNR and CDR2 FQNEAQ (reference sequence). The CDR3 covers 12 residues. Here the CDR3 reads CASSLREDEAFF. The DNA for the CDR3 is TGTGCCAGCAGCTTGCGGGAGGATGAAGCTTTCTTT.

The genes are TRBV11-3 and TRBJ2-2, with D uncertain. Germline CDR1 reads SGHNT; CDR2 reads YENEEA. The CDR3 spans 12 residues. V lost 5 bases, J lost 10 bases, and 11 bases lay in between. CDR3 sequence: CASSRPQEELFF. CDR3 coding DNA: TGTGCCAGCAGCAGACCTCAGGAGGAGCTGTTTTTT.

The chain couples TRBV6-1 to TRBJ1-2; no clear D. Trimming pared 3 bases from V and 7 bases from J, leaving 12 bases between. This CDR3 is 13 amino acids long. The germline V gene encodes CDR1 MNHNS and CDR2 SASEGT. The CDR3 is CASSESGLGGYTF. The CDR3 DNA sequence: TGTGCCAGCAGTGAGAGCGGACTAGGTGGCTACACCTTC.

V is TRBV4-1 and J is TRBJ1-5; no clear D gene. CDR3 size: 15 residues. V shed 0 bases and J shed 6 bases, with 12 bases lying between them. Per germline, CDR1 MGHRA and CDR2 YSYEKL. The CDR3 coding sequence is TGCGCCAGCAGCCAAGACCCCGGTGGTGGTCAGCCCCAGCATTTT. It translates to CASSQDPGGGQPQHF.

The chain is built from TRBV13 and TRBJ2-7, with D perhaps TRBD2 (7 bases). The CDR3 has 15 amino acids. CDR1 and CDR2 from the germline V gene are PRHDT and FYEKMQ (reference sequence). The V and J ends lost 2 bases and 4 bases respectively, with 15 bases between them. The CDR3 DNA sequence: TGTGCCAGCAGCTTAAGGGGGGAGGGCCGGTACGAGCAGTACTTC. It yields the protein CASSLRGEGRYEQYF.

Remarks on this clone: In the same sample, other DNA sequences code for this CDR3. CDR3 DNA sequence: TGTGCCAGTAACCACAGGGGGCCGAACACTGAAGCTTTCTTT. Protein sequence: CASNHRGPNTEAFF. The chain couples TRBV19 to TRBJ1-1; TRBD1 matches at 9 bases. Germline CDR1 reads LNHDA; CDR2 reads SQIVND (reference sequence). Trimming at V came to 7 bases and at J to 1 base, leaving 4 bases not matched to a gene. This CDR3 has 14 residues.